A selection of T cell receptor beta chains follows, all from one sample in a study of neurological immune-mediated disorders. TCRdb passed the 5' RACE reads through MiXCR, listing each CDR3 protein once. The sample has some 68,000 distinct CDR3 sequences, approximately 14% seen once. Sequencing was carried out using PBMCs. The receptors derive from a female donor with HTLV-1-associated myelopathy (HAM/TSP). The CDR3 runs from the conserved cysteine through the conserved F or W. Each record gives: J gene, clone size, D gene, V gene, CDR3 DNA, CDR3 protein. A D gene is named only where the DNA matches it firmly. Part of the rows lack a size; the others show once, few, many or a class for expanded clones.

TRBJ2-5,many,-,TRBV12-3/TRBV12-4,TGTGCCAGCAGTTTGGCCTCCTCAGGGCTGTACCAAGAGACCCAGTACTTC,CASSLASSGLYQETQYF
TRBJ2-7,many,-,TRBV5-1,TGCGCCAGCAGCTTGAATCCAGGAAGCCGCGAGCAGTACTTC,CASSLNPGSREQYF
TRBJ1-2,many,-,TRBV5-5,TGTGCCAGCAGCTCGGTCGGCTACTATGGCTACACCTTC,CASSSVGYYGYTF
TRBJ2-3,many,TRBD2,TRBV5-1,TGCGCCAGCACGCCCTGGGGACTAGCGACAGATACGCAGTATTTT,CASTPWGLATDTQYF
TRBJ2-1,many,TRBD1,TRBV9,TGTGCCAGCAGCCTCCTTTCTGGGACAGGGGTGATCAATGAGCAGTTCTTC,CASSLLSGTGVINEQFF
TRBJ2-2,-,TRBD2,TRBV4-1,TGCGCCAGCAGCCAAGAGGGGGGGACCGGGGAGCTGTTTTTT,CASSQEGGTGELFF
TRBJ1-2,many,TRBD1,TRBV3-1,TGTGCCAGCAGCCATGCCCCGGGAGGGACAGGAGGCTACACCTTC,CASSHAPGGTGGYTF
TRBJ2-1,few,TRBD1,TRBV5-1,TGCGCCAGCAGCTTTTCCGGGACAGCCATTAACAATGAGCAGTTCTTC,CASSFSGTAINNEQFF
TRBJ2-7,many,-,TRBV10-3,TGTGCCATCAGCGAGGGGACATTTGAGCAGTACTTC,CAISEGTFEQYF
TRBJ2-7,many,-,TRBV5-1,TGCGCCAGCAGCTTGGGACAGGCGGCCTACGAGCAGTACTTC,CASSLGQAAYEQYF
TRBJ2-5,many,-,TRBV28,TGTGCCAGCAGTTTTAGTCAGGGCCAAGAGACCCAGTACTTC,CASSFSQGQETQYF
TRBJ1-4,many,-,TRBV9,TGTGCCAGCAGCGTAGAAGCAGGCCCTAATGAAAAACTGTTTTTT,CASSVEAGPNEKLFF
TRBJ2-1,many,TRBD1,TRBV5-1,TGCGCCAGCGCCGGGACAGGGGGCGTTGAGCAGTTCTTC,CASAGTGGVEQFF
TRBJ1-1,-,-,TRBV18,TGTGCCAGCTCACCTTTCCTTGGAGGGACTAACACTGAAGCTTTCTTT,CASSPFLGGTNTEAFF
TRBJ2-7,many,-,TRBV6-5,TGTGCCAGCAGTTACTCGATGGCGGCAGTTGTATACGAGCAGTACTTC,CASSYSMAAVVYEQYF
TRBJ1-1,many,-,TRBV5-1,TGCGCCAGCAGCTTCTATGGCCAAGAGTCTGAAGCTTTCTTT,CASSFYGQESEAFF